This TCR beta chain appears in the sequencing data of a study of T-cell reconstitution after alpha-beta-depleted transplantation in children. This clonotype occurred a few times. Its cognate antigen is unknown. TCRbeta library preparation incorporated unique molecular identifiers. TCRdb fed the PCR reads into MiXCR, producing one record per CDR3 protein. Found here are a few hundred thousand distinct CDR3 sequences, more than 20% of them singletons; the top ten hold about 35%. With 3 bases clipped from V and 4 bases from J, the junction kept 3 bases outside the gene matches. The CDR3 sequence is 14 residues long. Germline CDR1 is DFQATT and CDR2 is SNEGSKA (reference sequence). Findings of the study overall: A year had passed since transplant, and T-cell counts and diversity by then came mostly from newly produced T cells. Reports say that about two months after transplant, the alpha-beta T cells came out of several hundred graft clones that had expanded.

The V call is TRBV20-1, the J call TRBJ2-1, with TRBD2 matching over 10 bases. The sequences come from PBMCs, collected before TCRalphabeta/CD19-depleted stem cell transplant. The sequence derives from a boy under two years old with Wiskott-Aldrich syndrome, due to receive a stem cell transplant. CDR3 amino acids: CSASKLAGYNEQFF. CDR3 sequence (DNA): TGCAGTGCTAGTAAACTAGCGGGGTACAATGAGCAGTTCTTC.